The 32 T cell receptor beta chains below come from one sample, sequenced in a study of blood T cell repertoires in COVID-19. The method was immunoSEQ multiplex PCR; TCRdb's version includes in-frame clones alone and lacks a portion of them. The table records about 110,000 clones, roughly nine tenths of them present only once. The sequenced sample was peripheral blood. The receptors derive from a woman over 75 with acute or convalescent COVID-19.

This CDR3 reads CASRAESTDTQYF. Here the CDR3 DNA reads TGTGCCAGCCGAGCGGAAAGCACAGATACGCAGTATTTT. The chain uses TRBV27 and TRBJ2-3; tentative D call: TRBD2 (5 bases). The CDR3 has 13 amino acids. V lost 8 bases to trimming and J lost 0 bases, with 9 bases between them. Germline assignment: CDR1 MNHEY and CDR2 SMNVEV (reference sequence).

The CDR3 bases are TGTGCCAGCAGCCAGACAGAAAACACTGAAGCTTTCTTT. It yields the protein CASSQTENTEAFF. The V gene is TRBV3-1 (or the pseudogene TRBV3-2), the J gene TRBJ1-1; D may be TRBD1 (5 bases). The CDR3 consists of 13 residues. In germline, CDR1 is LGHDT, CDR2 YNNKEL (reference sequence). V gave up 3 bases and J gave up 2 bases, with 7 bases separating them.

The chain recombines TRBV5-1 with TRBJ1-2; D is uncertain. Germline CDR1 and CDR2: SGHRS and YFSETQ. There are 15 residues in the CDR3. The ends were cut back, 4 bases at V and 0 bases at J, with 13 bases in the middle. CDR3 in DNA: TGCGCCAGCAGCCGTGTGGGAGATTCTAACTATGGCTACACCTTC. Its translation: CASSRVGDSNYGYTF.

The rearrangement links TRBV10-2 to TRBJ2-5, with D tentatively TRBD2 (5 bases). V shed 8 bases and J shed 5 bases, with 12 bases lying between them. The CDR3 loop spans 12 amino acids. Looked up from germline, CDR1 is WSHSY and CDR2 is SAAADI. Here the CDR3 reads CASGPADETQYF. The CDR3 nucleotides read TGCGCCAGCGGTCCAGCGGATGAGACCCAGTACTTC.

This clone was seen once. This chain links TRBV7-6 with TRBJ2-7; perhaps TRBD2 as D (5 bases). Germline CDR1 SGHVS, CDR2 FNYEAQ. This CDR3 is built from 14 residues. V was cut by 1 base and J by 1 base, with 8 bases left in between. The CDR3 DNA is TGTGCCAGCAGCTTAGGAGGCGGGTCCTACGAGCAGTACTTC. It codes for CASSLGGGSYEQYF.

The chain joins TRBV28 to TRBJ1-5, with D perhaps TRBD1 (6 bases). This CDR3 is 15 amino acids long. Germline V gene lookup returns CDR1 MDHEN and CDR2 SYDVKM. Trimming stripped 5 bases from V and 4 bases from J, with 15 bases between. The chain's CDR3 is CASSLSGERNQPQHF. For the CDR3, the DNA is TGTGCCAGCAGTCTCTCAGGGGAGAGAAATCAGCCCCAGCATTTT.

This CDR3 is CASSYLGQGNTEAFF. As DNA, the CDR3 is TGTGCCAGCAGTTACTTAGGACAGGGGAACACTGAAGCTTTCTTT. The chain carries TRBV6-6 and TRBJ1-1; TRBD1 matches at 8 bases. Looked up from germline, CDR1 is MNHNY and CDR2 is SVGAGI (reference sequence). Trimming cost V 1 base and J 1 base; bases outside gene matches: 2. The CDR3 spans 15 residues.

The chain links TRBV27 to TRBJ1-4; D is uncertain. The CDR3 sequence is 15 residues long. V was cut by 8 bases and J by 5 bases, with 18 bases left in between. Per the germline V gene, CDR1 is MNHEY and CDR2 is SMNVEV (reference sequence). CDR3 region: CASEALRVRNEKLFF. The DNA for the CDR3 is TGTGCCAGCGAGGCCCTGAGGGTTAGGAATGAAAAACTGTTTTTT.

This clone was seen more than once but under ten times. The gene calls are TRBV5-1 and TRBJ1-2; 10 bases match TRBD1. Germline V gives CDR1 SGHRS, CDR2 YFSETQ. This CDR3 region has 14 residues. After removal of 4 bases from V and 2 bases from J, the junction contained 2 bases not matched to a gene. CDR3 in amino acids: CASSTGQGNYGYTF. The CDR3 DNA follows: TGCGCCAGCAGCACGGGACAGGGGAACTATGGCTACACCTTC.

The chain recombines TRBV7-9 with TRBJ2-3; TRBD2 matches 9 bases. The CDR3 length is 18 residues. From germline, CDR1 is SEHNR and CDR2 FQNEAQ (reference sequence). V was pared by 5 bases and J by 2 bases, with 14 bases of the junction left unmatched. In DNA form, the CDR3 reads TGTGCCAGCAGCCCAGGGGGGCCTAGCGGGGACATCACAGATACGCAGTATTTT. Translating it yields CASSPGGPSGDITDTQYF.

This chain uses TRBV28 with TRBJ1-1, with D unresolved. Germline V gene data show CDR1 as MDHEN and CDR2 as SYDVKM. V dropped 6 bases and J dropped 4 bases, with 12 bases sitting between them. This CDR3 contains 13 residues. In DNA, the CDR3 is TGTGCCAGCAGCTTCCGCCGGGGCACTGAAGCTTTCTTT. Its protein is CASSFRRGTEAFF.

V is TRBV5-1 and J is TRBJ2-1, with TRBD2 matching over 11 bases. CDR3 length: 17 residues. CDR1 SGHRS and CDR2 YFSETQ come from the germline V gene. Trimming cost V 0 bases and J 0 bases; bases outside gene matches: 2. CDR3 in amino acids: CASSLGLAGNSYNEQFF. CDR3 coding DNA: TGCGCCAGCAGCTTGGGACTAGCGGGGAACTCCTACAATGAGCAGTTCTTC.

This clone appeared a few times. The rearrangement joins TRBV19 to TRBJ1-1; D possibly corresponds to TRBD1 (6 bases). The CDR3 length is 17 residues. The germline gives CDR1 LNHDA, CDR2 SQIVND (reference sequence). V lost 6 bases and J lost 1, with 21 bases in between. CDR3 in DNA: TGTGCCAGTAGACCCTCCTTTAGAGGACAGCGGAACACTGAAGCTTTCTTT. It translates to CASRPSFRGQRNTEAFF. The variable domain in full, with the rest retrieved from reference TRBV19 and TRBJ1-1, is DGGITQSPKYLFRKEGQNVTLSCEQNLNHDAMYWYRQDPGQGLRLIYYSQIVNDFQKGDIAEGYSVSREKKESFPLTVTSAQKNPTAFYLCASRPSFRGQRNTEAFFGQGTRLTVV.

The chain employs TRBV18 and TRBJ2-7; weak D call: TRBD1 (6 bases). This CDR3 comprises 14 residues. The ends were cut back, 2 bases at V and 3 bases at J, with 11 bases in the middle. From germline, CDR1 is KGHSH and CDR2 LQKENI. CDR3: CASSPIDRNYEQYF. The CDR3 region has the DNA TGTGCCAGCTCACCAATAGACAGGAACTACGAGCAGTACTTC.

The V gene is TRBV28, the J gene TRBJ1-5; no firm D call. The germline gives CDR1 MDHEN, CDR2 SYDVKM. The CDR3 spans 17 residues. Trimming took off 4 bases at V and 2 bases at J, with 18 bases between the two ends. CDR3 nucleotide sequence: TGTGCCAGCAGTTCACGCCGACCCGTCCGGGGCAATCAGCCCCAGCATTTT. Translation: CASSSRRPVRGNQPQHF.

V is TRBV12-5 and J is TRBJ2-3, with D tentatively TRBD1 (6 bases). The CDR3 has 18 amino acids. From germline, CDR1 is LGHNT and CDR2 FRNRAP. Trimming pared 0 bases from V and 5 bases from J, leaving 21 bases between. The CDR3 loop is CASGLVIWGQTGRDTQYF. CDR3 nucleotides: TGTGCTAGTGGTTTGGTAATCTGGGGGCAGACGGGACGAGATACGCAGTATTTT.

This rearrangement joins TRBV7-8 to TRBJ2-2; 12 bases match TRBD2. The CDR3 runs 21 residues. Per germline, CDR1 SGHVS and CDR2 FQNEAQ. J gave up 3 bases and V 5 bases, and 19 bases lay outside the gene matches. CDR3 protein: CASSATMPGLAGGDDTGELFF. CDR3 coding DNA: TGTGCCAGCAGCGCAACGATGCCGGGACTAGCGGGTGGCGATGACACCGGGGAGCTGTTTTTT.

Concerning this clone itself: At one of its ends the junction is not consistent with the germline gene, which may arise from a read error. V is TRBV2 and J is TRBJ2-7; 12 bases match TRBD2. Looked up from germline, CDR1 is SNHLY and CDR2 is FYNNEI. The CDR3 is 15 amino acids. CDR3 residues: CASREGLAGTYEQYF. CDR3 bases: TGTGCCAGCAGGGAAGGACTAGCGGGGACCTACGAGCAGTACTTC.

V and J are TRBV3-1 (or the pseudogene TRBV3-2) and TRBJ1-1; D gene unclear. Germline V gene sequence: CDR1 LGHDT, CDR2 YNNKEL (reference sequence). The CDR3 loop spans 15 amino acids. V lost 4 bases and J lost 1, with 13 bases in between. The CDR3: CASSPTLLKNTEAFF. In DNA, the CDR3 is TGTGCCAGCAGCCCCACTTTACTAAAGAACACTGAAGCTTTCTTT.

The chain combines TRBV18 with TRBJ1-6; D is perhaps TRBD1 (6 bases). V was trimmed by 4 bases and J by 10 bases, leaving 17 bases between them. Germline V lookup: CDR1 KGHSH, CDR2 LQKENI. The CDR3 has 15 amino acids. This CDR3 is CASSLGTLPSSPLHF. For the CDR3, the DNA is TGTGCCAGCTCACTGGGGACATTACCCAGCTCACCCCTCCACTTT.

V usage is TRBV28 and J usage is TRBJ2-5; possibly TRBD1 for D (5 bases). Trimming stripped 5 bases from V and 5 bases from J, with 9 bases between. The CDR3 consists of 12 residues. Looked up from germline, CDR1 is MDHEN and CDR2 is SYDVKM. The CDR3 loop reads CASSQTVETQYF. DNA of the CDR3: TGTGCCAGCAGTCAGACAGTGGAGACCCAGTACTTC.

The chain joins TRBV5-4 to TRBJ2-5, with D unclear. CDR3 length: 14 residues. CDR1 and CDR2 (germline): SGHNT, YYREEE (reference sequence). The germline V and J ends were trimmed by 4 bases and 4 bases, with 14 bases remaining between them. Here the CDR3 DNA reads TGTGCCAGCAGCCTCCGTGGGCTGGTAGAGACCCAGTACTTC. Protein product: CASSLRGLVETQYF. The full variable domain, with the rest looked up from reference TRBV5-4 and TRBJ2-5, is ETGVTQSPTHLIKTRGQQVTLRCSSQSGHNTVSWYQQALGQGPQFIFQYYREEENGRGNFPPRFSGLQFPNYSSELNVNALELDDSALYLCASSLRGLVETQYFGPGTRLLVL.

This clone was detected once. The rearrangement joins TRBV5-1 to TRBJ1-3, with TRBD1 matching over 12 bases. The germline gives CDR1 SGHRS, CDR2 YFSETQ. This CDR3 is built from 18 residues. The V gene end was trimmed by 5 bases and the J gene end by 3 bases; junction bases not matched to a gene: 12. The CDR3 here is CASSSHAGTGGRGNTIYF. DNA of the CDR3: TGCGCCAGCAGTTCTCATGCCGGGACAGGGGGCCGTGGAAACACCATATATTTT.

The CDR3 protein is CASSLGVDNEQFF. The CDR3 region has the DNA TGTGCCAGCAGCTTAGGAGTGGACAATGAGCAGTTCTTC. The gene calls are TRBV7-2 and TRBJ2-1; D is uncertain. Per germline, CDR1 SGHTA and CDR2 FQGNSA. The CDR3 is 13 residues long. The ends were cut back, 1 base at V and 5 bases at J, with 6 bases in the middle. Full variable domain (missing parts from reference TRBV7-2 and TRBJ2-1): GAGVSQSPSNKVTEKGKDVELRCDPISGHTALYWYRQSLGQGLEFLIYFQGNSAPDKSGLPSDRFSAERTGGSVSTLTIQRTQQEDSAVYLCASSLGVDNEQFFGPGTRLTVL.

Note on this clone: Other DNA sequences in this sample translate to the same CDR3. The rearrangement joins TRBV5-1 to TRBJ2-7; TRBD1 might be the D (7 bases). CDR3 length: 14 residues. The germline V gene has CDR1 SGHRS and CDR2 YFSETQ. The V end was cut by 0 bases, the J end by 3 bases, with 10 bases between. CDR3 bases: TGCGCCAGCAGCTTGGGACAGGGAGGCTACGAGCAGTACTTC. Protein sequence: CASSLGQGGYEQYF.

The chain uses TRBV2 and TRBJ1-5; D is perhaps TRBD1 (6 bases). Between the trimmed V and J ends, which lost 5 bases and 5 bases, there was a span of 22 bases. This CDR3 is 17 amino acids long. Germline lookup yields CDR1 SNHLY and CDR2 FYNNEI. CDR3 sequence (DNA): TGTGCCAGCAGTCCCTGGGGAGAATTGGGGGCTTATCAGCCCCAGCATTTT. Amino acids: CASSPWGELGAYQPQHF.

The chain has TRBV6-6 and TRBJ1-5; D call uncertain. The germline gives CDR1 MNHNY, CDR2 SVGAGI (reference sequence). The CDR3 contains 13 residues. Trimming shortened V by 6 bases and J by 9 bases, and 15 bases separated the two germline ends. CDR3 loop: CASRESEGGPQHF. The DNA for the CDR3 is TGTGCCAGCAGGGAGTCGGAGGGCGGGCCCCAGCATTTT.

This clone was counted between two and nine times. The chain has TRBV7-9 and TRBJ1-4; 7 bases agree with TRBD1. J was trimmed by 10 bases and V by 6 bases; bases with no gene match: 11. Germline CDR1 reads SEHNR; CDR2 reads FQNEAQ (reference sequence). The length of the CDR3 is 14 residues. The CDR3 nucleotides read TGTGCCAGCAGAGGTACAGGGGCCTTGGGAAAACTGTTTTTT. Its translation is CASRGTGALGKLFF.

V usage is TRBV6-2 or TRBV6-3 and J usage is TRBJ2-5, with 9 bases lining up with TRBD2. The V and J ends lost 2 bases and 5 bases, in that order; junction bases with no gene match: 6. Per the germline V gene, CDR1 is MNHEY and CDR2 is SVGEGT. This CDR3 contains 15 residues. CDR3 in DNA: TGTGCCAGCAGTTACAGAGGACTAGCGTGGGAGACCCAGTACTTC. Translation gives CASSYRGLAWETQYF.

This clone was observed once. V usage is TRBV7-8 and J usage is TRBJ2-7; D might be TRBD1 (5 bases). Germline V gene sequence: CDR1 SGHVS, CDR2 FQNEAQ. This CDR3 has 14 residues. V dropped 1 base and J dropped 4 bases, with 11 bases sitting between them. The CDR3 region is CASSLVVGVYEQYF. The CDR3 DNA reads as TGTGCCAGCAGCTTAGTGGTAGGGGTGTACGAGCAGTACTTC.

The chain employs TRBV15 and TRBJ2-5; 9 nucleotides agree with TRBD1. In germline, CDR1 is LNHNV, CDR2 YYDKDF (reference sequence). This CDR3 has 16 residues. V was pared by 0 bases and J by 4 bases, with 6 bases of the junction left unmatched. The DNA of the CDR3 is TGTGCCACCAGCAGAGATCGAGGGACAGGGCTAGAGACCCAGTACTTC. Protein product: CATSRDRGTGLETQYF.

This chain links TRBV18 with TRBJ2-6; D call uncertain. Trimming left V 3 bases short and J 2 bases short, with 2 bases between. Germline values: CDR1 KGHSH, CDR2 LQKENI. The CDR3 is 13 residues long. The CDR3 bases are TGTGCCAGCTCACCTACTGGGGCCAACGTCCTGACTTTC. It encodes CASSPTGANVLTF.